This T cell receptor (beta chain) was found in a study of early T cells in non-severe SARS-CoV-2 infection. Background on the study: Whole-blood bulk RNA, unsorted, was sequenced, and chains were unpaired.

V gave up 9 bases and J gave up 7 bases, with 9 bases separating them. CDR3 size: 10 residues. CDR1 and CDR2 (germline): LNHDA, SQIVND (reference sequence). TCRdb reprocessed the 5' RACE reads via MiXCR and lists one record per CDR3 protein. This table has 80,000 or so distinct CDR3 sequences, less than 15% appearing once. Sequenced material: whole blood. V is TRBV19 and J is TRBJ2-5, with D perhaps being TRBD1 or TRBD2 (5 bases each). The clonotype comes from an adult who was a healthcare worker with PCR-confirmed SARS-CoV-2 infection or an uninfected control (not recorded which). The CDR3 nucleotides are TGTGCCAGCGGGGCCGGGACCCAGTACTTC. Translation: CASGAGTQYF.